Below, 20 T cell receptor beta chains from the same sample are listed, as sequenced in a study of blood T cell repertoires in COVID-19. Repertoires were generated with immunoSEQ multiplex PCR, while TCRdb's copy carries only in-frame clones and drops some. The sample records around 160,000 clones, under 90% being singletons. The sequenced sample consisted of PBMCs or T cells enriched from blood (not recorded which). Receptors were obtained from a woman aged 60-70 years who had recovered from COVID-19.

The V gene is TRBV6-5, the J gene TRBJ1-3; D uncertain. This CDR3 is 13 amino acids long. Trimming took 4 bases from V and 4 from J, leaving 8 bases between them. Germline-derived CDR1 and CDR2 are MNHEY and SVGAGI. Here the CDR3 DNA reads TGTGCCAGCAGTTTGTCACAGGGAAACACCATATATTTT. It codes for CASSLSQGNTIYF.

This chain links TRBV11-2 with TRBJ1-4; D call uncertain. The germline V gene has CDR1 SGHAT and CDR2 FQNNGV. CDR3 length equals 13 residues. V lost 1 base and J 13 bases, leaving 13 bases between the germline ends. The CDR3 is CASSLGLREGLFF. In DNA, the CDR3 is TGTGCCAGCAGCTTAGGCCTACGGGAGGGACTGTTTTTT.

The chain has TRBV30 and TRBJ1-1, with D tentatively TRBD1 (6 bases). Trimming pared 7 bases from V and 8 bases from J, leaving 14 bases between. The germline CDR1 and CDR2 sequences are GTSNPN and SVGIG (reference sequence). The length of the CDR3 is 11 residues. CDR3 DNA sequence: TGTGCCTCCCGACAGGCCAACGAAGCTTTCTTT. It is translated as CASRQANEAFF.

This chain joins TRBV3-1 (or the pseudogene TRBV3-2) and TRBJ1-3; 8 bases match TRBD1. After removal of 5 bases from V and 4 bases from J, the junction contained 7 bases not matched to a gene. This CDR3 is 15 amino acids long. Germline CDR1 LGHDT, CDR2 YNNKEL (reference sequence). The CDR3 sequence is CASSERTGRGNTIYF. The CDR3 DNA sequence: TGTGCCAGCAGCGAAAGGACAGGGAGGGGAAACACCATATATTTT.

The rearrangement uses TRBV5-1 and TRBJ1-1; possible D gene TRBD1, 5 bases. Trimming pared 4 bases from V and 4 bases from J, leaving 20 bases between. Germline CDR1 is SGHRS and CDR2 is YFSETQ. This CDR3 has 16 residues. This CDR3 is CASSRSTNQGFTEAFF. In nucleotides, the CDR3 is TGCGCCAGCAGCCGATCCACGAACCAGGGATTCACTGAAGCTTTCTTT.

The V and J genes are TRBV7-2 and TRBJ2-5; no definite D call. Trimming stripped 0 bases from V and 3 bases from J, with 11 bases between. Germline lookup yields CDR1 SGHTA and CDR2 FQGNSA. There are 15 residues in the CDR3. CDR3 coding DNA: TGTGCCAGCAGCTTAGCCCCCTTGAGAAAAGAGACCCAGTACTTC. Amino acid sequence: CASSLAPLRKETQYF.

The V gene is TRBV5-1, the J gene TRBJ2-1, with 12 bases identical to TRBD2. The CDR3 contains 16 residues. J gave up 6 bases and V 4 bases, and 8 bases lay outside the gene matches. From germline, CDR1 is SGHRS and CDR2 YFSETQ. DNA for the CDR3: TGCGCCAGCAGCCCACCGCGACTAGCGGGGGCCAATGAGCAGTTCTTC. This encodes CASSPPRLAGANEQFF.

The V and J genes are TRBV7-2 and TRBJ2-3; a weak D match, TRBD2 (7 bases). V gave up 3 bases and J gave up 0 bases, with 13 bases separating them. In germline, CDR1 is SGHTA, CDR2 FQGNSA. The CDR3 spans 16 residues. The CDR3 here is CASSLVAGASTDTQYF. CDR3 bases: TGTGCCAGCAGCTTGGTGGCGGGGGCGAGCACAGATACGCAGTATTTT.

The rearrangement links TRBV15 to TRBJ2-2; the match to TRBD1 covers 10 bases. This CDR3 is 16 amino acids long. Germline V gene sequence: CDR1 LNHNV, CDR2 YYDKDF (reference sequence). V shed 3 bases and J 7 bases; nucleotides not matched to a gene: 8. The CDR3 sequence: CATSRGGQGLSGELFF. CDR3 in DNA: TGTGCCACCAGCAGGGGGGGACAGGGGCTTAGCGGGGAGCTGTTTTTT.

This clone was detected a few times. The genes are TRBV6-5 and TRBJ2-7; 7 nucleotides match TRBD1. Germline CDR1 reads MNHEY; CDR2 reads SVGAGI. The ends lost 7 bases at V and 4 bases at J; junction bases unmatched: 13. This CDR3 is built from 15 residues. The CDR3 DNA is TGTGCCAGCAAATCCGGGGCAGGGGGTATTTACGAGCAGTACTTC. Translated, it gives CASKSGAGGIYEQYF.

This chain uses TRBV6-2 or TRBV6-3 with TRBJ1-1; TRBD1 matches at 7 bases. The CDR3 is 17 residues long. V lost 2 bases to trimming and J lost 1 base; unmatched junction nucleotides: 10. CDR1 is MNHEY, CDR2 SVGEGT, per germline. The CDR3 is CASSYSPWAGGNTEAFF. CDR3 nucleotide sequence: TGTGCCAGCAGTTACAGCCCCTGGGCAGGGGGGAACACTGAAGCTTTCTTT.

The chain combines TRBV5-8 with TRBJ2-5; D may be TRBD1 (6 bases). The CDR3 is 15 residues long. The V and J ends lost 4 bases and 3 bases respectively, with 16 bases between them. Germline V CDR1 and CDR2: SGHTS, YDEGEE. The CDR3 DNA reads TGTGCCAGCAGCGAAACAGGGTGGCAGAAAGAGACCCAGTACTTC. Translation: CASSETGWQKETQYF.

The rearrangement links TRBV4-1 to TRBJ2-3, with D unclear. V was pared by 0 bases and J by 0 bases, with 4 bases between. Germline V gives CDR1 MGHRA, CDR2 YSYEKL. The CDR3 covers 14 residues. The CDR3 sequence is CASSQDFSTDTQYF. For the CDR3, the DNA is TGCGCCAGCAGCCAAGACTTCAGCACAGATACGCAGTATTTT.

The rearrangement links TRBV2 to TRBJ1-2; D perhaps matches TRBD1 (5 bases). Trimming left V 5 bases short and J 8 bases short, with 21 bases between. The CDR3 has 15 residues. Germline V gene sequence: CDR1 SNHLY, CDR2 FYNNEI. CDR3 residues: CASSWSLGGTSGYTF. The DNA for the CDR3 is TGTGCCAGCAGTTGGAGTCTGGGGGGGACTAGCGGCTACACCTTC.

On this clone itself: This sample also contains other DNA sequences that code for the same CDR3. This chain links TRBV19 with TRBJ1-1; D unclear. From germline, CDR1 is LNHDA and CDR2 SQIVND (reference sequence). Trimming stripped 3 bases from V and 0 bases from J, with 5 bases between. CDR3 length: 13 residues. The chain's CDR3 is CASSIGMNTEAFF. CDR3 bases: TGTGCCAGTAGTATCGGTATGAACACTGAAGCTTTCTTT.

The chain combines TRBV5-1 with TRBJ1-5; D remains unclear. V lost 0 bases, J lost 4 bases, and 8 bases lay in between. CDR1 is SGHRS and CDR2 is YFSETQ in the germline V gene. The CDR3 totals 14 residues. The CDR3 sequence is CASSLGQANQPQHF. The CDR3 region has the DNA TGCGCCAGCAGCTTGGGGCAGGCAAATCAGCCCCAGCATTTT.

The chain has TRBV29-1 and TRBJ2-7; D may be TRBD2 (5 bases). The CDR3 is made up of 12 amino acids. Trimming shortened V by 7 bases and J by 2 bases, and 12 bases separated the two germline ends. The germline V gene has CDR1 SQVTM and CDR2 ANQGSEA. The CDR3 reads CSAAEGPYEQYF. The CDR3 nucleotides read TGCAGCGCCGCCGAGGGCCCCTACGAGCAGTACTTC.

The chain recombines TRBV4-1 with TRBJ2-7, with 7 bases fitting TRBD1. This CDR3 contains 14 residues. The V segment lost 0 bases and the J segment 6 bases; nucleotides outside the gene matches: 5. Germline V gene data show CDR1 as MGHRA and CDR2 as YSYEKL. In nucleotides, the CDR3 is TGCGCCAGCAGCCAAGATGGACAGGCGTCCGAGCAGTACTTC. The encoded protein is CASSQDGQASEQYF.

The genes are TRBV27 and TRBJ1-1; weak D call: TRBD1 (6 bases). Trimming took 6 bases from V and 4 from J, leaving 18 bases between them. The germline V gene encodes CDR1 MNHEY and CDR2 SMNVEV (reference sequence). CDR3 length: 15 residues. In nucleotides, the CDR3 is TGTGCCAGCAGGCGCTTTCCCCAGGGGTTCACTGAAGCTTTCTTT. This translates into CASRRFPQGFTEAFF.

This rearrangement joins TRBV29-1 to TRBJ2-3; 8 nucleotides agree with TRBD2. The CDR3 consists of 18 residues. Germline V gene data show CDR1 as SQVTM and CDR2 as ANQGSEA. Losses at the gene ends were 0 bases for V and 0 bases for J; bases not matched to a gene: 11. The chain's CDR3 is CSVEEAGRRGASTDTQYF. In nucleotides, the CDR3 is TGCAGCGTTGAAGAGGCTGGTAGGCGGGGGGCAAGCACAGATACGCAGTATTTT.